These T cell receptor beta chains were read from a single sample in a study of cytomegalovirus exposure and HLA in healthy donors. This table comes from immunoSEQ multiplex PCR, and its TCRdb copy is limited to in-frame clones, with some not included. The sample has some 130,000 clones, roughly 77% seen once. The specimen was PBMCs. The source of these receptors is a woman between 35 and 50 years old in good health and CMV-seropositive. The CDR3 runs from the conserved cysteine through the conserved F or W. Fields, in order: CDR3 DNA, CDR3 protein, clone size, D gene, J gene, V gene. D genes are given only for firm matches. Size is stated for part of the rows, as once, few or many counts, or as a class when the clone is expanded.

CDR3nt: TGCGCCAGCAGGACCGCGGACACGTCCTACAATGAGCAGTTCTTC
CDR3aa: CASRTADTSYNEQFF
abundance: NA
d_gene: NA
j_gene: TRBJ2-1
v_gene: TRBV5-1

CDR3nt: TGTGCCAGCAGCCAAGATACCCTAGCGGGAGGGGTCACAGATACGCAGTATTTT
CDR3aa: CASSQDTLAGGVTDTQYF
abundance: NA
d_gene: TRBD2
j_gene: TRBJ2-3
v_gene: TRBV4-2

CDR3nt: TGCGCCAGCAGCTTGGGGGTGCAGTCACGGGAAGAGACCCAGTACTTC
CDR3aa: CASSLGVQSREETQYF
abundance: once
d_gene: NA
j_gene: TRBJ2-5
v_gene: TRBV5-1

CDR3nt: TGTGCCAGTAGTGGAGGGACAGGGGACGAGCAGTACTTC
CDR3aa: CASSGGTGDEQYF
abundance: NA
d_gene: TRBD1
j_gene: TRBJ2-7
v_gene: TRBV19

CDR3nt: TGTGCCAGCTCACCACTTCTGGACAAGGGAACGAATTCCTACGAGCAGTACTTC
CDR3aa: CASSPLLDKGTNSYEQYF
abundance: NA
d_gene: NA
j_gene: TRBJ2-7
v_gene: TRBV18

CDR3nt: TGTGCCAGCAGTGACGGGACTAGCGGGGGGGCGAACACCGGGGAGCTGTTTTTT
CDR3aa: CASSDGTSGGANTGELFF
abundance: NA
d_gene: TRBD2
j_gene: TRBJ2-2
v_gene: TRBV6-4

CDR3nt: TGTGCCAGCAGTGAGGCCAGGGGGCGCCCGGCTTTCTTT
CDR3aa: CASSEARGRPAFF
abundance: NA
d_gene: TRBD1
j_gene: TRBJ1-1
v_gene: TRBV6-4

CDR3nt: TGTGCCAGCAGCCAAGATCTCCAGGGAGAGCAGTTCTTC
CDR3aa: CASSQDLQGEQFF
abundance: NA
d_gene: NA
j_gene: TRBJ2-1
v_gene: TRBV4-2

CDR3nt: TGCGCCAGCAATCCTACCACTCAAGAGACCCAGTACTTC
CDR3aa: CASNPTTQETQYF
abundance: NA
d_gene: NA
j_gene: TRBJ2-5
v_gene: TRBV10-2

CDR3nt: TGTGCCAGCAGCAAAAAAGCGGGGGGGGCAACCGGGGAGCTGTTTTTT
CDR3aa: CASSKKAGGATGELFF
abundance: NA
d_gene: TRBD2
j_gene: TRBJ2-2
v_gene: TRBV6-6

CDR3nt: TGCGCCAGCAGCCAAGATTGGAGGGGCTGGTCCCAGTCGGATGAGCAGTTCTTC
CDR3aa: CASSQDWRGWSQSDEQFF
abundance: NA
d_gene: NA
j_gene: TRBJ2-1
v_gene: TRBV4-3

CDR3nt: TGTGCCAGCAGTTTACAGGAGCCGTTATACAATGAGCAGTTCTTC
CDR3aa: CASSLQEPLYNEQFF
abundance: NA
d_gene: NA
j_gene: TRBJ2-1
v_gene: TRBV6-5

CDR3nt: TGTGCCAGCAGCTTACAACTTTCAACTATCTATGGCTACACCTTC
CDR3aa: CASSLQLSTIYGYTF
abundance: NA
d_gene: NA
j_gene: TRBJ1-2
v_gene: TRBV11-2

CDR3nt: TGCAGCGTTGAAGAAGGAGGGACCCGACCTCGCCAGCATTTT
CDR3aa: CSVEEGGTRPRQHF
abundance: NA
d_gene: NA
j_gene: TRBJ1-5
v_gene: TRBV29-1

CDR3nt: TGTGCCAGCAGTATAAACAGGGGACCGGCCTACGAGCAGTACTTC
CDR3aa: CASSINRGPAYEQYF
abundance: NA
d_gene: TRBD1
j_gene: TRBJ2-7
v_gene: TRBV6-5

CDR3nt: TGTGCCAGCAGTGAAGCGCCCTCCGGGACATCCCAAGAGGGCTACACCTTC
CDR3aa: CASSEAPSGTSQEGYTF
abundance: NA
d_gene: NA
j_gene: TRBJ1-2
v_gene: TRBV2

CDR3nt: TGTGCCAGCAGCTTTCTCTTATCGGAGACCCAGTACTTC
CDR3aa: CASSFLLSETQYF
abundance: NA
d_gene: NA
j_gene: TRBJ2-5
v_gene: TRBV7-9

CDR3nt: TGTGCCAGTAGCTCGGGTGGGGCGGGGGGGGATACGCAGTATTTT
CDR3aa: CASSSGGAGGDTQYF
abundance: NA
d_gene: TRBD2
j_gene: TRBJ2-3
v_gene: TRBV19

CDR3nt: TGCGCCAGCAGCTTGGTGGCCCCGGGGGCGGGAGTGACCAATGAGCAGTTCTTC
CDR3aa: CASSLVAPGAGVTNEQFF
abundance: NA
d_gene: NA
j_gene: TRBJ2-1
v_gene: TRBV5-1

CDR3nt: TGTGCCAGCAGTTTGGATACTAGCGGGAGAGGTTCCTACGAGCAGTACTTC
CDR3aa: CASSLDTSGRGSYEQYF
abundance: NA
d_gene: TRBD2
j_gene: TRBJ2-7
v_gene: TRBV27

CDR3nt: TGTGCCACCAGCAGGAATCTAGCGGGAGATGAGCAGTTCTTC
CDR3aa: CATSRNLAGDEQFF
abundance: NA
d_gene: TRBD2
j_gene: TRBJ2-1
v_gene: TRBV15

CDR3nt: TGTGCCAGCAGCGCGGGTAGTCGGAACTACGAGCAGTACTTC
CDR3aa: CASSAGSRNYEQYF
abundance: NA
d_gene: NA
j_gene: TRBJ2-7
v_gene: TRBV7-8

CDR3nt: TGTGCCACACCGCGTGACTCCCGAGGGTCCTATGGCTACACCTTC
CDR3aa: CATPRDSRGSYGYTF
abundance: NA
d_gene: NA
j_gene: TRBJ1-2
v_gene: TRBV7-2

CDR3nt: TGTGCCAGCAGCCAAGTTAGCGCCTACAATGAGCAGTTCTTC
CDR3aa: CASSQVSAYNEQFF
abundance: NA
d_gene: NA
j_gene: TRBJ2-1
v_gene: TRBV14

CDR3nt: TGTGCCAGCAGTGACGTCCGGAGAAACTACAATGAGCAGTTCTTC
CDR3aa: CASSDVRRNYNEQFF
abundance: NA
d_gene: NA
j_gene: TRBJ2-1
v_gene: TRBV25-1

CDR3nt: TGTGCCAGCAGCTTGGAGGCAGGTCTACGACACACTGAAGCTTTCTTT
CDR3aa: CASSLEAGLRHTEAFF
abundance: few
d_gene: NA
j_gene: TRBJ1-1
v_gene: TRBV5-6

CDR3nt: TGTGCCAGCAGCTTGGGACAGGGCTCCTACGAGCAGTACTTC
CDR3aa: CASSLGQGSYEQYF
abundance: NA
d_gene: TRBD1
j_gene: TRBJ2-7
v_gene: TRBV5-4

CDR3nt: TGTGCCAGCAGTTTAATGGCAGGGATTGAATACACCTTC
CDR3aa: CASSLMAGIEYTF
abundance: NA
d_gene: NA
j_gene: TRBJ1-2
v_gene: TRBV27

CDR3nt: TGTGCCAGCAGAGCGGGATTACTCACCGGGGAGCTGTTTTTT
CDR3aa: CASRAGLLTGELFF
abundance: NA
d_gene: TRBD2
j_gene: TRBJ2-2
v_gene: TRBV6-4

CDR3nt: TGTGCCAGCAGCTTCATCAGGGACAGGTCAACGTACACCGGGGAGCTGTTTTTT
CDR3aa: CASSFIRDRSTYTGELFF
abundance: NA
d_gene: NA
j_gene: TRBJ2-2
v_gene: TRBV21-1

CDR3nt: TGTGCCAGCAGTGCGTTGCGGCGGGAGATCCCCGGGGAGCTGTTTTTT
CDR3aa: CASSALRREIPGELFF
abundance: NA
d_gene: TRBD2
j_gene: TRBJ2-2
v_gene: TRBV28

CDR3nt: TGTGCCAGCAGTCCACCATCCAGGGGTGATAATGAAAAACTGTTTTTT
CDR3aa: CASSPPSRGDNEKLFF
abundance: NA
d_gene: NA
j_gene: TRBJ1-4
v_gene: TRBV28

CDR3nt: TGTGCCAGCAGTCACGGACAGGGGAGGTCCTACGAGCAGTACTTC
CDR3aa: CASSHGQGRSYEQYF
abundance: NA
d_gene: TRBD1
j_gene: TRBJ2-7
v_gene: TRBV6-1

CDR3nt: TGTGCCAGCAGCTCCCTTCAGGATTACAATGAGCAGTTCTTC
CDR3aa: CASSSLQDYNEQFF
abundance: NA
d_gene: NA
j_gene: TRBJ2-1
v_gene: TRBV11-3

CDR3nt: TGTGCCACCCGACAGGGGGCGACTGAAGCTTTCTTT
CDR3aa: CATRQGATEAFF
abundance: NA
d_gene: TRBD1
j_gene: TRBJ1-1
v_gene: TRBV10-3

CDR3nt: TGTGCCAGCAGTTTGGGGGGTTTGGAGCAGCCCCAGCATTTT
CDR3aa: CASSLGGLEQPQHF
abundance: NA
d_gene: NA
j_gene: TRBJ1-5
v_gene: TRBV28

CDR3nt: TGTGCCAGCAGCTTTAATAGCGGGAGGGTGGTAGATACGCAGTATTTT
CDR3aa: CASSFNSGRVVDTQYF
abundance: NA
d_gene: TRBD2
j_gene: TRBJ2-3
v_gene: TRBV7-6

CDR3nt: TGTGCCAGCACCAGGAGCGGAGAGATTAGCACAGATACGCAGTATTTT
CDR3aa: CASTRSGEISTDTQYF
abundance: NA
d_gene: NA
j_gene: TRBJ2-3
v_gene: TRBV13

CDR3nt: TGTGCCATCAGTGAGTCTAGCGGACAAGAGACCCAGTACTTC
CDR3aa: CAISESSGQETQYF
abundance: once
d_gene: NA
j_gene: TRBJ2-5
v_gene: TRBV10-3

CDR3nt: TGTGCCAGCACCCCTACGGGCAGGGAAATCCAGGGAACTAATGAAAAACTGTTTTTT
CDR3aa: CASTPTGREIQGTNEKLFF
abundance: NA
d_gene: NA
j_gene: TRBJ1-4
v_gene: TRBV11-2

CDR3nt: TGTGCCAGCTCACCATTCCAGATTCCAGATACGCAGTATTTT
CDR3aa: CASSPFQIPDTQYF
abundance: NA
d_gene: NA
j_gene: TRBJ2-3
v_gene: TRBV18

CDR3nt: TGTGCCAGCAGTTTGTGGGGGGGCAGAGAGACCCAGTACTTC
CDR3aa: CASSLWGGRETQYF
abundance: NA
d_gene: NA
j_gene: TRBJ2-5
v_gene: TRBV28

CDR3nt: TGCGCCAGCAGCCCACAGGGAACAAGCTCTGGAAACACCATATATTTT
CDR3aa: CASSPQGTSSGNTIYF
abundance: NA
d_gene: NA
j_gene: TRBJ1-3
v_gene: TRBV5-1

CDR3nt: TGTGCCATCAGTGACGGGGCGGGGCAGGCTACGTACTTC
CDR3aa: CAISDGAGQATYF
abundance: NA
d_gene: NA
j_gene: TRBJ2-7
v_gene: TRBV10-3

CDR3nt: TGTGCCAGCAGCTTAGCGTTACTAGAGACGGGAGAGCAGTTCTTC
CDR3aa: CASSLALLETGEQFF
abundance: NA
d_gene: NA
j_gene: TRBJ2-1
v_gene: TRBV11-1